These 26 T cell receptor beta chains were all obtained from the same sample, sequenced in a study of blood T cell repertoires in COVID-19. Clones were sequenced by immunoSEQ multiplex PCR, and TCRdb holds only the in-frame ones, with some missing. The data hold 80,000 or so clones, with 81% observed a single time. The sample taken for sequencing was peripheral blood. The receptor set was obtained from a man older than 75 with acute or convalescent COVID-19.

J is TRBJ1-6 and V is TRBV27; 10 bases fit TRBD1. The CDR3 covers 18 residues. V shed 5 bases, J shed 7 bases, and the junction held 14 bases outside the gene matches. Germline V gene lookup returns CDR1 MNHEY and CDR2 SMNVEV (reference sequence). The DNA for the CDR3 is TGTGCCAGCAGTCCGCGCCGTCGACAGGGGGCCACCAATTCACCCCTCCACTTT. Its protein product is CASSPRRRQGATNSPLHF.

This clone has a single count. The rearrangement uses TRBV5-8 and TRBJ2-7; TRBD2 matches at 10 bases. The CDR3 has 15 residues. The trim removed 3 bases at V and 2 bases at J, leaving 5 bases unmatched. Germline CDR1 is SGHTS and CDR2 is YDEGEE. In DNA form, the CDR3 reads TGTGCCAGCAGCTCCTGGACTAGCGGAACCTACGAGCAGTACTTC. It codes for CASSSWTSGTYEQYF.

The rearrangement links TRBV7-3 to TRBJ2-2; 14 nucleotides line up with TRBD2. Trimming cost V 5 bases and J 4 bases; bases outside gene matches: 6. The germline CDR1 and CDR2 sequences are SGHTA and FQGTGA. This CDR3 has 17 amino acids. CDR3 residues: CASSGTSGSRVTGELFF. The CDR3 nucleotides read TGTGCCAGCAGCGGGACTAGCGGGAGTCGGGTCACCGGGGAGCTGTTTTTT. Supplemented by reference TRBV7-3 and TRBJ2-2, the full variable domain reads GAGVSQTPSNKVTEKGKYVELRCDPISGHTALYWYRQSLGQGPEFLIYFQGTGAADDSGLPNDRFFAVRPEGSVSTLKIQRTERGDSAVYLCASSGTSGSRVTGELFFGEGSRLTVL.

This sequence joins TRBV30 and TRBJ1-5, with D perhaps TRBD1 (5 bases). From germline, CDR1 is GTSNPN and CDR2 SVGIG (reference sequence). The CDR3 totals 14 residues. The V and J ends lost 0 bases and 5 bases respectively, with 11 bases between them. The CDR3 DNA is TGTGCCTGGAGTGTTCAGGCAGGGCATCAGCCCCAGCATTTT. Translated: CAWSVQAGHQPQHF.

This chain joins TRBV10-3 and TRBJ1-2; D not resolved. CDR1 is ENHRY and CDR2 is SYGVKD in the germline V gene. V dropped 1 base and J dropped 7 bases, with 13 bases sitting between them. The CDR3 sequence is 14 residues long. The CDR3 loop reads CAISEFGGSSGYTF. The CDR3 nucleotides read TGTGCCATCAGTGAGTTCGGAGGCTCGTCTGGCTACACCTTC.

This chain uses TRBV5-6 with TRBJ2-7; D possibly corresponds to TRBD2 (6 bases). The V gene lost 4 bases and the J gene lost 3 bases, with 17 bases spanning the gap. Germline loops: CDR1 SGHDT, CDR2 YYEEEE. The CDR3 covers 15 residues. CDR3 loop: CASSPGVADYYEQYF. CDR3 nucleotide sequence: TGTGCCAGCAGCCCTGGGGTAGCGGACTACTACGAGCAGTACTTC.

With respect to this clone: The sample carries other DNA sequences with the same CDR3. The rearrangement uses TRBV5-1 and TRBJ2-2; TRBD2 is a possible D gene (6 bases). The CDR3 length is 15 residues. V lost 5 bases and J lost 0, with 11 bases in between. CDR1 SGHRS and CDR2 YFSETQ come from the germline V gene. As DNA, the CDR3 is TGCGCCAGCAGTCCCGGGACTGCGAACACCGGGGAGCTGTTTTTT. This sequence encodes CASSPGTANTGELFF.

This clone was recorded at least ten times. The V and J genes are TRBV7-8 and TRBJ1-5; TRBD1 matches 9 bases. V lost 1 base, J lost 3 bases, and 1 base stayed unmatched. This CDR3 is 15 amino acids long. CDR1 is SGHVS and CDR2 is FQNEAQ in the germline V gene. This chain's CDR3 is CASSLGTGDNQPQHF. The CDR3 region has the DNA TGTGCCAGCAGCTTAGGGACAGGGGACAATCAGCCCCAGCATTTT.

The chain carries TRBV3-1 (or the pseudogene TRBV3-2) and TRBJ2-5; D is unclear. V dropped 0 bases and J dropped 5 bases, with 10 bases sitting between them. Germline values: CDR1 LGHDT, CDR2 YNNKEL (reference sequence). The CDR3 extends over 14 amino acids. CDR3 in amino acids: CASSQDLARETQYF. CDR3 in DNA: TGTGCCAGCAGCCAAGATTTGGCCAGGGAGACCCAGTACTTC.

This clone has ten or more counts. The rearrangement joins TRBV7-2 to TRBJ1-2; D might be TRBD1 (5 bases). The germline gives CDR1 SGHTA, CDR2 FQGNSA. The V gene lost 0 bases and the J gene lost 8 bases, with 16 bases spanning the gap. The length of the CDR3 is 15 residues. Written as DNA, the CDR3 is TGTGCCAGCAGCTTAGCAACGGGACTAACCTGGGGCTACACCTTC. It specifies CASSLATGLTWGYTF.

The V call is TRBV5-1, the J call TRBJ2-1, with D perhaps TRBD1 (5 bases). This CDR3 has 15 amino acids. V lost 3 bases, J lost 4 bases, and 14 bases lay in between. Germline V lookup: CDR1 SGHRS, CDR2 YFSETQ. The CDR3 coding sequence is TGCGCCAGCAGCTCCCCGTTCAGGGCTTACAATGAGCAGTTCTTC. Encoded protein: CASSSPFRAYNEQFF.

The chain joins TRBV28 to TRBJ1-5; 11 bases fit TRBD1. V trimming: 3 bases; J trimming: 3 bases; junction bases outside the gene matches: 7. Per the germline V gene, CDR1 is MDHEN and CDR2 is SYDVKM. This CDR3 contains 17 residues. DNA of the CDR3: TGTGCCAGCAGTTTTAGGGACAGGGGGATAATCAATCAGCCCCAGCATTTT. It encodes CASSFRDRGIINQPQHF.

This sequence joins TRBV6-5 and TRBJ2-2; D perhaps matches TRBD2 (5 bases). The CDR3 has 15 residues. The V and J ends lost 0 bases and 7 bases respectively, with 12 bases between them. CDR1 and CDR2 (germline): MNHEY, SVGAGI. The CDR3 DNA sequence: TGTGCCAGCAGTTACTCAGGGCTAGCCGTCGGGGAGCTGTTTTTT. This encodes CASSYSGLAVGELFF.

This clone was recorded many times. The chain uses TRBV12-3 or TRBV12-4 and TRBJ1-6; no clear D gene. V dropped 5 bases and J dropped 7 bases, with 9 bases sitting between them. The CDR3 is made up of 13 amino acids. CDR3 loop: CASSQQLNSPLHF. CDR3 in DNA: TGTGCCAGCAGTCAACAGTTAAATTCACCCCTCCACTTT.

The CDR3 DNA is TGTGCCAGTAGTATTAACAGGGGAAGACAGCCCCAGCATTTT. As protein: CASSINRGRQPQHF. The chain couples TRBV19 to TRBJ1-5; the match to TRBD1 covers 7 bases. V dropped 3 bases and J dropped 7; count of bases not matched to a gene: 6. CDR1 is LNHDA and CDR2 is SQIVND in the germline V gene (reference sequence). The CDR3 extends over 14 amino acids.

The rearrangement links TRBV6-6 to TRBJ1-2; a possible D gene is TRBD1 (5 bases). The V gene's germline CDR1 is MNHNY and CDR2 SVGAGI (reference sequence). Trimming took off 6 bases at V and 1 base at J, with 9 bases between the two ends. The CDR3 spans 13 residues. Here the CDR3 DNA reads TGTGCCAGCAGCCCAGGGCGTAACTATGGCTACACCTTC. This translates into CASSPGRNYGYTF.

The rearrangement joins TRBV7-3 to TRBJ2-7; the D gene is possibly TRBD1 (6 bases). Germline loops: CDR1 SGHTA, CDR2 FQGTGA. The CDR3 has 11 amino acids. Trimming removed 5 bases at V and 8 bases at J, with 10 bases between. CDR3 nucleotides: TGTGCCAGCAGCCCGGGGACACAGCAGTACTTC. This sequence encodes CASSPGTQQYF.

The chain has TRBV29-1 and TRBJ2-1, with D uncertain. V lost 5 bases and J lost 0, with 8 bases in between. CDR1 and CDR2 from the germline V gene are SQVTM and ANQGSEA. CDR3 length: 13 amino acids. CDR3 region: CSVQQISYNEQFF. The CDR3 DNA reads TGCAGCGTTCAACAGATCTCCTACAATGAGCAGTTCTTC.

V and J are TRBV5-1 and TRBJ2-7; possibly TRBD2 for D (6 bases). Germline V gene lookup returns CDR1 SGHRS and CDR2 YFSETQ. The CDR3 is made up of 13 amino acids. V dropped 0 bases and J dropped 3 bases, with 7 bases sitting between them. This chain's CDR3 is CASSLEGLYEQYF. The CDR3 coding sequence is TGCGCCAGCAGCTTGGAGGGACTCTACGAGCAGTACTTC.

CDR3 in amino acids: CASRQLGAGGMETQYF. CDR3 in DNA: TGCGCCAGCAGACAGCTCGGGGCAGGGGGGATGGAGACCCAGTACTTC. This chain uses TRBV5-1 with TRBJ2-5, with D perhaps TRBD1 (7 bases). CDR1 and CDR2 (germline): SGHRS, YFSETQ. The CDR3 spans 16 residues. Trimming stripped 5 bases from V and 5 bases from J, with 22 bases between.

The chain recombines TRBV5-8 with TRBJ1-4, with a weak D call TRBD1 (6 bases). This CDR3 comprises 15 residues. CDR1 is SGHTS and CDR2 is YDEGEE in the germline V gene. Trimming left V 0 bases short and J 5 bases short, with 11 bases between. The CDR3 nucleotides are TGTGCCAGCAGCTTGGGGACAGACTTCAATGAAAAACTGTTTTTT. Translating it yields CASSLGTDFNEKLFF.

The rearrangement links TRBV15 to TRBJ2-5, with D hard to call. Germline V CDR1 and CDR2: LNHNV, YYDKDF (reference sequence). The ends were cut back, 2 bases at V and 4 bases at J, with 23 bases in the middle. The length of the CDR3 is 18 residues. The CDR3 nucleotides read TGTGCCACCAGCAGATCCGGGTTGGCCGGTATAGAGTTAGAGACCCAGTACTTC. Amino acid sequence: CATSRSGLAGIELETQYF.

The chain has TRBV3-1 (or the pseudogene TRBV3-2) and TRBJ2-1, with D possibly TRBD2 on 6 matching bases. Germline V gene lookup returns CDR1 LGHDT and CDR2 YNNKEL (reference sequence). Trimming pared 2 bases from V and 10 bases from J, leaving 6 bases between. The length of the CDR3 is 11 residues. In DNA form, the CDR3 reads TGTGCCAGCAGCCAAAGCGGGGAGCAGTTCTTC. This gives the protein CASSQSGEQFF.

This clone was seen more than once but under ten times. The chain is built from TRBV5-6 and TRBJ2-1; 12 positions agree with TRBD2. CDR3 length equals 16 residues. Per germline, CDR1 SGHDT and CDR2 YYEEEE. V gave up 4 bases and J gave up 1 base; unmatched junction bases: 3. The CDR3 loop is CASSPGLAGSYNEQFF. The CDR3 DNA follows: TGTGCCAGCAGCCCCGGACTAGCGGGATCCTACAATGAGCAGTTCTTC.

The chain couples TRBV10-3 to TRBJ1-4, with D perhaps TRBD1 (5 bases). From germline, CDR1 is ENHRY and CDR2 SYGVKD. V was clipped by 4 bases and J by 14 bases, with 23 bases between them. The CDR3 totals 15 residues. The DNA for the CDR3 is TGTGCCATCAGTGCAAATTCCCCGGGCCCGGGGGGGCTGTTTTTT. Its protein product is CAISANSPGPGGLFF.

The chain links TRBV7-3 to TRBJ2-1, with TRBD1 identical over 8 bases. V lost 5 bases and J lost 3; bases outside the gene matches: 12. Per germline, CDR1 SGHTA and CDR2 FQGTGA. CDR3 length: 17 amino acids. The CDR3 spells CASSKSSRGRVYNEQFF. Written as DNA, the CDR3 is TGTGCCAGCAGCAAATCATCCAGGGGGCGCGTCTACAATGAGCAGTTCTTC.